This TCR beta chain was found in a study of cytomegalovirus exposure and HLA in healthy donors. Study results and caveats: Researchers reported in a later analysis that a missense DCLRE1C variant was tied to TCR beta V- and J-gene trimming. In a later analysis, 15,000 to 20,000 TCR beta sequences were associated with HLA alleles at 0.05 false discovery rate.

The study ran its PCR with 60 Vbeta and 13 Jbeta primers. Assay: immunoSEQ multiplex PCR; the TCRdb copy retains only in-frame clones and omits some. This sample has 150,000 or so clones; around 82% occur once, and the top ten carry around 6%. Trimming stripped 1 base from V and 4 bases from J, with 4 bases between. Germline CDR1 is SGHNT and CDR2 is YENEEA. The CDR3 totals 13 residues. On this clone itself: Its antigen is as yet unknown.

The V and J genes are TRBV11-3 and TRBJ2-2; D ambiguous. This TCR derives from a woman in her forties in good health and CMV-seropositive. The sequenced material came from PBMCs. CDR3 in DNA: TGTGCCAGCAGCTTAGGAGTCACCGGGGAGCTGTTTTTT. This translates into CASSLGVTGELFF.